This TCR beta chain was recovered during a study of chemoradiotherapy in HPV16-positive cancers. Overall study findings and caveats: Candidate HPV-specific clones and E7-related TCR motifs grew in tumor during treatment.

Sequencing used immunoSEQ multiplex PCR; TCRdb keeps in-frame clones, though not all of them. The sample carries about 12,000 clones, roughly 78% recorded once. Over chemoradiotherapy, repertoires were sampled more than once. Germline values: CDR1 SGHNT, CDR2 YYREEE (reference sequence). The CDR3 runs to 12 residues. V was pared by 5 bases and J by 6 bases, with 8 bases between. As concerns this clone: Its antigen is currently unknown.

This receptor was identified in a human donor with HPV-associated anogenital cancer. The chain has TRBV5-4 and TRBJ1-4; D gene ambiguous. The sample was taken from a patient who underwent chemoradiotherapy. The CDR3 DNA reads as TGTGCCAGCAGTCATAGGGATGAAAAACTGTTTTTT. Protein sequence: CASSHRDEKLFF.